This entry lists 2 T cell receptor beta chains sequenced from one sample in a study of T-cell reconstitution after alpha-beta-depleted transplantation in children. Using unique molecular identifiers, the investigators prepared the TCRbeta library. TCRdb re-analysed the PCR reads in MiXCR, keeping a single row per CDR3 protein. The repertoire holds about 210,000 distinct CDR3 sequences, under 20% seen once, with about 45% in the top ten. The sequencing here drew on PBMCs, mostly from graft donor cells, taken 360 days after TCRalphabeta/CD19-depleted stem cell transplant. These TCRs come from a male patient between 2 and 15 years old who had a stem cell transplant for acute lymphoblastic leukemia, so the T cells may come from the graft donor.

The J gene is TRBJ2-7, the V gene TRBV20-1; TRBD2 is a possible D gene (5 bases). The CDR3 loop spans 15 amino acids. CDR1 and CDR2 from the germline V gene are DFQATT and SNEGSKA (reference sequence). V lost 0 bases and J lost 3, with 15 bases in between. The CDR3 region is CSARDLSRGNYEQYF. CDR3 coding DNA: TGCAGTGCTAGAGATCTATCTCGGGGTAACTACGAGCAGTACTTC.

The DNA of the CDR3 is TGTGCCATCAGTCCCGACAGGGATAATCAGCCCCAGCATTTT. The encoded protein is CAISPDRDNQPQHF. The gene calls are TRBV10-3 and TRBJ1-5; 7 nucleotides align to TRBD1. V lost 5 bases and J lost 4; bases outside the gene matches: 5. Germline CDR1 is ENHRY and CDR2 is SYGVKD. The CDR3 extends over 14 amino acids.